The 25 T cell receptor beta chains reported below all come from one sample, sequenced in a study of shared T cell receptors in the human thymus. Data came from immunoSEQ multiplex PCR; TCRdb stores just in-frame clones and leaves some out. The sample lists 450,000 to 650,000 clones; roughly 74% were seen once. These data also formed part of another study, on human thymus T cells.

The sample taken for sequencing was thymocytes. These receptors came from a boy under two years old with a congenital heart defect.

As DNA, the CDR3 is TGTGCCAGCAGCCGGGGGACAGGTCATACCTACGAGCAGTACTTC. Encoded protein: CASSRGTGHTYEQYF. This chain links TRBV14 with TRBJ2-7, with 8 bases fitting TRBD1. V shed 4 bases, J shed 2 bases, and the junction held 7 bases outside the gene matches. The CDR3 runs 15 residues. The germline gives CDR1 SGHDN, CDR2 FVKESK.

The genes are TRBV18 and TRBJ1-2; a weak D match, TRBD1 (6 bases). The V end lost 3 bases, the J end lost 1 base, and 6 bases lay between the germline ends. The CDR3 has 13 residues. Looked up from germline, CDR1 is KGHSH and CDR2 is LQKENI. CDR3 sequence: CASSPRGNYGYTF. The CDR3 nucleotides read TGTGCCAGCTCACCCAGGGGTAACTATGGCTACACCTTC.

The chain has TRBV25-1 and TRBJ2-1; 9 bases agree with TRBD2. Germline V gene lookup returns CDR1 MGHDK and CDR2 SYGVNS. The J segment lost 8 bases and the V segment lost 4 bases, leaving 12 bases of the junction unmatched. The CDR3 consists of 16 residues. CDR3 loop: CASSGPGTVAGDEQFF. For the CDR3, the DNA is TGTGCCAGCAGTGGCCCTGGGACTGTAGCGGGGGATGAGCAGTTCTTC.

The rearrangement links TRBV4-3 to TRBJ1-2, with TRBD1 as a possible D gene (5 bases). The V and J ends lost 1 base and 3 bases respectively, with 15 bases between them. There are 16 residues in the CDR3. In germline, CDR1 is LGHNA, CDR2 YSLEER. CDR3 sequence reads: CASSQAAGREYYGYTF. DNA for the CDR3: TGCGCCAGCAGCCAAGCGGCAGGGAGGGAGTACTATGGCTACACCTTC.

The chain links TRBV5-1 to TRBJ2-2; D possibly corresponds to TRBD2 (6 bases). Germline CDR1 SGHRS, CDR2 YFSETQ. V lost 1 base to trimming and J lost 8 bases, with 9 bases between them. This CDR3 has 13 residues. CDR3 in DNA: TGCGCCAGCAGCTTGCGGGGGTCTGGGGAGCTGTTTTTT. Its translation: CASSLRGSGELFF.

The chain is built from TRBV5-5 and TRBJ1-1; D possibly corresponds to TRBD1 (6 bases). V was shortened by 2 bases and J by 4 bases, with 15 bases between the two germline ends. The CDR3 has 15 amino acids. From germline, CDR1 is SGHKS and CDR2 YYEKEE (reference sequence). CDR3 sequence reads: CASSFHGQWRTEAFF. The CDR3 DNA reads TGTGCCAGCAGCTTCCACGGACAGTGGCGCACTGAAGCTTTCTTT.

The V call is TRBV9, the J call TRBJ2-7; perhaps TRBD1 as D (5 bases). V dropped 0 bases and J dropped 3 bases, with 10 bases sitting between them. Germline V gene lookup returns CDR1 SGDLS and CDR2 YYNGEE. The CDR3 length is 14 residues. CDR3 amino acids: CASSVAGASYEQYF. DNA of the CDR3: TGTGCCAGCAGCGTAGCTGGGGCCAGCTACGAGCAGTACTTC.

The V and J genes are TRBV18 and TRBJ2-7; possibly TRBD2 for D (5 bases). The germline V gene encodes CDR1 KGHSH and CDR2 LQKENI. This CDR3 is 12 amino acids long. V gave up 2 bases and J gave up 6 bases, with 8 bases separating them. The CDR3 loop reads CASSPEGSEQYF. The CDR3 nucleotides read TGTGCCAGCTCACCAGAGGGCTCCGAGCAGTACTTC.

This chain links TRBV25-1 with TRBJ1-2; no reliable D call. Trimming left V 0 bases short and J 1 base short, with 9 bases between. This CDR3 comprises 15 residues. Per the germline V gene, CDR1 is MGHDK and CDR2 is SYGVNS. The CDR3 here is CASSEYGEINYGYTF. The DNA of the CDR3 is TGTGCCAGCAGTGAATATGGGGAGATTAACTATGGCTACACCTTC.

The V call is TRBV4-3, the J call TRBJ1-4, with a possible D match to TRBD1 (5 bases). CDR3 size: 19 residues. CDR1 is LGHNA and CDR2 is YSLEER in the germline V gene. Trimming took 0 bases from V and 0 from J, leaving 17 bases between them. CDR3 region: CASSQDPIGEIATNEKLFF. CDR3 in DNA: TGCGCCAGCAGCCAAGATCCGATAGGGGAAATTGCAACTAATGAAAAACTGTTTTTT.

This chain connects TRBV30 to TRBJ2-2; D uncertain. Germline-derived CDR1 and CDR2 are GTSNPN and SVGIG (reference sequence). The CDR3 is 12 residues long. The V and J ends lost 3 bases and 3 bases respectively, with 5 bases between them. CDR3 coding DNA: TGTGCCTGGAGCCATTACACCGGGGAGCTGTTTTTT. Protein product: CAWSHYTGELFF.

The rearrangement joins TRBV27 to TRBJ2-3, with 12 bases fitting TRBD2. The J segment lost 3 bases and the V segment lost 2 bases, leaving 9 bases of the junction unmatched. Per the germline V gene, CDR1 is MNHEY and CDR2 is SMNVEV (reference sequence). The CDR3 runs to 18 residues. For the CDR3, the DNA is TGTGCCAGCAGTTTACGAGTCCCCGGGACTAGCGGGACAGATACGCAGTATTTT. It is translated as CASSLRVPGTSGTDTQYF.

V and J are TRBV28 and TRBJ2-5; D may be TRBD1 (6 bases). Germline CDR1 and CDR2: MDHEN and SYDVKM. Trimming stripped 1 base from V and 1 base from J, with 13 bases between. The CDR3 runs 16 residues. The CDR3 DNA sequence: TGTGCCAGCAGTTTATACCCCCGACAGGTCCAAGAGACCCAGTACTTC. Translating it yields CASSLYPRQVQETQYF.

This clone was detected a few times. The chain carries TRBV14 and TRBJ1-1; perhaps TRBD1 as D (5 bases). The CDR3 is made up of 16 amino acids. Germline V gene sequence: CDR1 SGHDN, CDR2 FVKESK. The germline V and J ends were trimmed by 1 base and 1 base, with 13 bases remaining between them. CDR3 region: CASSQGRGHRNTEAFF. The CDR3 DNA follows: TGTGCCAGCAGCCAAGGTAGGGGCCACCGGAACACTGAAGCTTTCTTT.

The chain has TRBV7-2 and TRBJ1-2; D might be TRBD1 (5 bases). This CDR3 spans 13 amino acids. V lost 5 bases to trimming and J lost 4 bases, with 11 bases between them. Germline CDR1 reads SGHTA; CDR2 reads FQGNSA. In DNA form, the CDR3 reads TGTGCCAGCAGCAGGGGTTCAGGCTATGGCTACACCTTC. Amino acids: CASSRGSGYGYTF.

The rearrangement joins TRBV6-1 to TRBJ2-2; tentative D call: TRBD1 (5 bases). The germline gives CDR1 MNHNS, CDR2 SASEGT. V was trimmed by 6 bases and J by 9 bases, leaving 14 bases between them. The CDR3 has 13 residues. DNA for the CDR3: TGTGCCAGCAGATCCAGGGCACACCGGGAGCTGTTTTTT. Translating it yields CASRSRAHRELFF.

The chain uses TRBV25-1 and TRBJ2-1; TRBD2 matches at 10 bases. CDR3 length: 17 residues. CDR1 is MGHDK and CDR2 is SYGVNS in the germline V gene. J lost 8 bases, V lost 1 base, and 11 bases had no gene match. The CDR3 DNA reads as TGTGCCAGCAGTGAATCCGTTGCTAGCGGGAGCGGGTATGAGCAGTTCTTC. It yields the protein CASSESVASGSGYEQFF. Drawing the rest from reference TRBV25-1 and TRBJ2-1, the complete variable domain is EADIYQTPRYLVIGTGKKITLECSQTMGHDKMYWYQQDPGMELHLIHYSYGVNSTEKGDLSSESTVSRIRTEHFPLTLESARPSHTSQYLCASSESVASGSGYEQFFGPGTRLTVL.

The J gene is TRBJ1-1, the V gene TRBV10-1; 10 nucleotides agree with TRBD1. Germline CDR1 reads WNHNN; CDR2 reads SYGVQD (reference sequence). V trimming: 1 base; J trimming: 4 bases; junction bases outside the gene matches: 0. This CDR3 comprises 14 residues. In DNA form, the CDR3 reads TGCGCCAGCAGTGAGTGGACAGGGGGCACTGAAGCTTTCTTT. It translates to CASSEWTGGTEAFF.

The V call is TRBV4-2, the J call TRBJ1-3; no definite D call. Trimming pared 3 bases from V and 4 bases from J, leaving 10 bases between. CDR1 and CDR2 (germline): LGHNA, YNFKEQ. There are 14 residues in the CDR3. CDR3 sequence: CASSHGRLGNTIYF. The CDR3 coding sequence is TGTGCCAGCAGCCACGGGAGATTGGGAAACACCATATATTTT.

The chain links TRBV14 to TRBJ2-5, with D perhaps matching TRBD2 (5 bases). There are 14 residues in the CDR3. V was trimmed by 4 bases and J by 1 base, leaving 10 bases between them. Germline V CDR1 and CDR2: SGHDN, FVKESK. CDR3 in DNA: TGTGCCAGCAGCCGCGGGCCGGGCCAAGAGACCCAGTACTTC. Translation: CASSRGPGQETQYF.

This clone was seen a few times. This chain connects TRBV27 to TRBJ1-5; TRBD1 matches at 7 bases. Germline V gene sequence: CDR1 MNHEY, CDR2 SMNVEV (reference sequence). The CDR3 has 15 amino acids. Trimming cost V 5 bases and J 0 bases; bases outside gene matches: 4. For the CDR3, the DNA is TGTGCCAGCAGTAGGGGACAGTATAGCAATCAGCCCCAGCATTTT. Protein: CASSRGQYSNQPQHF.

This sequence joins TRBV2 and TRBJ1-2, with 9 bases that match TRBD1. V lost 8 bases to trimming and J lost 6 bases; unmatched junction nucleotides: 13. Germline V CDR1 and CDR2: SNHLY, FYNNEI. The length of the CDR3 is 15 residues. The CDR3 here is CASGNPGQGEDGYTF. CDR3 bases: TGTGCCAGCGGCAACCCGGGACAGGGAGAGGATGGCTACACCTTC. Based on the CDR3 plus reference TRBV2 and TRBJ1-2, the full variable domain is EPEVTQTPSHQVTQMGQEVILRCVPISNHLYFYWYRQILGQKVEFLVSFYNNEISEKSEIFDDQFSVERPDGSNFTLKIRSTKLEDSAMYFCASGNPGQGEDGYTFGSGTRLTVV.

The V gene is TRBV29-1, the J gene TRBJ2-1; TRBD1 might be the D (6 bases). The CDR3 is made up of 14 amino acids. Per the germline V gene, CDR1 is SQVTM and CDR2 is ANQGSEA. V was pared by 2 bases and J by 0 bases, with 8 bases between. CDR3 residues: CSVERDTSYNEQFF. The CDR3 nucleotides are TGCAGCGTTGAACGGGACACCTCCTACAATGAGCAGTTCTTC.

The chain carries TRBV4-2 and TRBJ2-5; TRBD2 aligns across 11 bases. The end of the DNA aligns better with TRBJ2-7, so the J call may be wrong. Germline V gene data show CDR1 as LGHNA and CDR2 as YNFKEQ. CDR3 length: 15 amino acids. Here the CDR3 reads CASSQLAGGSYEQYF. The CDR3 DNA reads as TGTGCCAGCAGCCAACTAGCGGGAGGATCCTACGAGCAGTACTTC.

This clone has a handful of counts. The gene calls are TRBV10-3 and TRBJ1-1, with TRBD1 as a possible D gene (5 bases). Germline CDR1 ENHRY, CDR2 SYGVKD. The CDR3 sequence is 12 residues long. V gave up 7 bases and J gave up 3 bases, with 9 bases separating them. Here the CDR3 DNA reads TGTGCCATCAAAGGGGCGGACACTGAAGCTTTCTTT. This translates into CAIKGADTEAFF.